This T cell receptor (beta chain) was retrieved from a study of T cells in Graves' hyperthyroidism and ophthalmopathy. Germline V lookup: CDR1 MNHNS, CDR2 SASEGT. The CDR3 sequence is 17 residues long. Trimming cost V 2 bases and J 4 bases; bases outside gene matches: 8. This clonotype showed up many times. PBMCs were obtained from about 10 ml fresh peripheral blood. Authors of the study amplified TCR beta CDR3 regions from RNA transcripts. First-round RT-PCR of the TCR CDR3 relied on the HTBI primer set. TCRdb ran MiXCR on the multiplex PCR reads and lists one entry per CDR3 protein. The table includes around 400,000 distinct CDR3 sequences, about 13% detected once.

The rearrangement links TRBV6-1 to TRBJ2-3, with 11 bases lining up with TRBD2. The receptor was isolated from a woman aged 18-29 years with Graves' hyperthyroidism. Sequences were obtained from blood. The CDR3 region is CASSELTSGIFADTQYF. CDR3 nucleotide sequence: TGTGCCAGCAGTGAATTGACTAGCGGGATTTTCGCAGATACGCAGTATTTT.